Listed below are T cell receptor beta chains from one sample, sequenced in a study of T cell changes during pregnancy in multiple sclerosis. The assay was immunoSEQ multiplex PCR, and TCRdb's table has in-frame clones only and misses some. This sample has around 42,000 clones, with 80% to 90% found just once. This sample comprised peripheral blood, obtained in the first trimester of pregnancy. These receptors came from a female donor in good health, enrolled as a control in a pregnancy study. Both conserved end residues are trimmed from each CDR3. D genes are given only for firm matches.

v_call	j_call	d_call	cdr3_aa
TRBV5-5	TRBJ1-5	.	ASSLGSAGSNQPQH
TRBV30	TRBJ1-2	.	AWSVGGVGYGYT
TRBV4-1	TRBJ1-5	.	ASSQVISNQPQH
TRBV9	TRBJ1-2	.	ASNDPGGYGYT
TRBV5-1	TRBJ2-3	.	ASSLELAADTQY
TRBV5-1	TRBJ2-5	TRBD1	ASSLGQGRETQY
TRBV19	TRBJ2-5	TRBD1	ASSIGTGRQETQY
TRBV9	TRBJ1-3	TRBD1	ASSVTLPSGTGLGNTIY
TRBV6-5	TRBJ1-5	.	ASGPTGTNQPQH
TRBV28	TRBJ2-1	TRBD2	ASQGGGSGMNNEQF
TRBV4-1	TRBJ2-1	.	ASSQLALEEQF
TRBV19	TRBJ2-4	TRBD2	ASTRKTSGGVLAKNIQY
TRBV2	TRBJ2-4	.	ASSEDSLNIQY
TRBV9	TRBJ1-3	.	ASSPRGLTSGNTIY
TRBV4-1	TRBJ2-7	.	ASSQYQGHYEQY
TRBV28	TRBJ1-1	.	ASSLRVSGNTEAF